This T cell receptor (beta chain) was documented in a study of blood T cell repertoires in COVID-19. This CDR3 region has 13 residues. V was clipped by 4 bases and J by 6 bases; unmatched bases: 4. CDR1 and CDR2 from the germline V gene are LGHDT and YNNKEL (reference sequence). This clone was detected only once. Assay used: immunoSEQ multiplex PCR; TCRdb lists only in-frame clones, some missing. This table has roughly 87,000 clones, around four fifths appearing once. The specimen sequenced was peripheral blood. This TCR was sampled from a woman in her 70s with acute or convalescent COVID-19. The chain is built from TRBV3-1 (or the pseudogene TRBV3-2) and TRBJ2-7, with TRBD1 identical over 9 bases. The CDR3 DNA is TGTGCCAGCAGCCCCGACAGGGGGGGCGAGCAGTACTTC. Protein sequence: CASSPDRGGEQYF.